This passage covers 3 T cell receptor beta chains from one sample sequenced in a study of T cell responses to AZD1222 COVID-19 vaccine. Only in-frame clones appear in the TCRdb table, and some are missing; sequencing was by immunoSEQ multiplex PCR. The sample has about 83,000 clones, 86% seen once. The starting material was peripheral blood, obtained on day 0 of AZD1222 vaccination. These receptor sequences come from an adult in good health.

V is TRBV18 and J is TRBJ2-3, with D possibly TRBD1 on 6 matching bases. V was pared by 3 bases and J by 0 bases, with 10 bases between. The CDR3 covers 15 residues. Germline V gives CDR1 KGHSH, CDR2 LQKENI. CDR3 protein: CASSPRTASTDTQYF. CDR3 bases: TGTGCCAGCTCACCGCGGACAGCTAGCACAGATACGCAGTATTTT.

The gene calls are TRBV4-1 and TRBJ2-1, with D hard to call. The V and J ends lost 0 bases and 9 bases respectively, with 9 bases between them. The CDR3 contains 13 residues. Looked up from germline, CDR1 is MGHRA and CDR2 is YSYEKL. The CDR3 protein is CASSQEVVSEQFF. CDR3 in DNA: TGCGCCAGCAGCCAAGAAGTAGTCAGTGAGCAGTTCTTC.

V usage is TRBV6-2 or TRBV6-3 and J usage is TRBJ2-7; 7 bases map to TRBD2. CDR1 is MNHEY, CDR2 SVGEGT, per germline. J was trimmed by 6 bases and V by 1 base; bases with no gene match: 3. The CDR3 consists of 13 residues. CDR3 nucleotide sequence: TGTGCCAGCAGTTACTGGCGGGAGACCGAGCAGTACTTC. It codes for CASSYWRETEQYF.